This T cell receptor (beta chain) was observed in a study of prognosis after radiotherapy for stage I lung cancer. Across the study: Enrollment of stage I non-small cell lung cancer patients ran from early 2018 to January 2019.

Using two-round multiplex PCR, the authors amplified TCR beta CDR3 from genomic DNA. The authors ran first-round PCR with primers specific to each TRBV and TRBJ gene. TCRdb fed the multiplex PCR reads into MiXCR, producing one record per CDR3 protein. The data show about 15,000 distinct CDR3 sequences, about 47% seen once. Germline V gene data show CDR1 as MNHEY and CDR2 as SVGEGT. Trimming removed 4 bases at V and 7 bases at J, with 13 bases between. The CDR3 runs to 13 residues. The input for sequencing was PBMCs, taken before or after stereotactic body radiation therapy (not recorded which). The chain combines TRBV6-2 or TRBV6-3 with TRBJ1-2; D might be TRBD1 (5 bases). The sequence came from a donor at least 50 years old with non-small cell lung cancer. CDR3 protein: CASSSGLLSGYTF. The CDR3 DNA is TGTGCCAGCAGTTCGGGACTACTCTCTGGCTACACCTTC.